This is a list of T cell receptor beta chains from one sample in a study of shared clonotypes between healthy human individuals. Libraries were prepared by immunoSEQ multiplex PCR; TCRdb keeps only in-frame clonotypes and omits some of them. The table has about 2.1 million clones, roughly 91% seen once. Source material: naive CD8+ T cells from PBMCs. The receptors originated from a man aged 18-30 years in good health. Some clones in this sample may be carry-over from other donors' samples. CDR3s include the opening cysteine and the closing phenylalanine or tryptophan. The order of the fields is CDR3 length, V gene, D gene, J gene, clone size, CDR3 protein, CDR3 DNA. D genes are given only for firm matches. Not all rows give a size; the values are once, few, many and, for expanded clones, a class.

14	TRBV7-8	NA	TRBJ2-3	NA	CASSLAYNTDTQYF	TGTGCCAGCAGCTTAGCGTACAACACAGATACGCAGTATTTT
13	TRBV14	NA	TRBJ2-7	NA	CASSRYQTSEQYF	TGTGCCAGCAGCCGTTATCAGACTAGCGAGCAGTACTTC
15	TRBV27	TRBD1	TRBJ1-3	NA	CASSFTGTGRNTIYF	TGTGCCAGCAGTTTTACCGGGACAGGTAGAAACACCATATATTTT
15	TRBV6-5	NA	TRBJ1-1	NA	CASSYQTDGRAEAFF	TGTGCCAGCAGTTACCAGACGGACGGAAGGGCTGAAGCTTTCTTT
17	TRBV19	NA	TRBJ1-5	NA	CASSNQPGFDPNQPQHF	TGTGCCAGTAGCAACCAACCAGGGTTTGACCCTAATCAGCCCCAGCATTTT
13	TRBV7-9	NA	TRBJ1-2	NA	CASSLAKGRGYTF	TGTGCCAGCAGCTTAGCGAAGGGCCGTGGCTACACCTTC
16	TRBV9	TRBD1	TRBJ1-1	NA	CASSLGTELMNTEAFF	TGTGCCAGCAGCTTGGGGACAGAGCTTATGAACACTGAAGCTTTCTTT
12	TRBV6-4	NA	TRBJ1-1	NA	CASRNRNTEAFF	TGTGCCAGCAGGAACAGGAACACTGAAGCTTTCTTT
14	TRBV6-6	TRBD1	TRBJ1-4	NA	CASAPTGEFLKLFF	TGTGCCAGCGCCCCGACAGGGGAGTTTTTAAAACTGTTTTTT
13	TRBV7-9	NA	TRBJ2-7	once	CASSEVHAYEQYF	TGTGCCAGCAGTGAGGTTCATGCCTACGAGCAGTACTTC
16	TRBV28	NA	TRBJ1-5	NA	CASSRRGITANQPQHF	TGTGCCAGCAGCCGGAGGGGGATAACTGCTAATCAGCCCCAGCATTTT
13	TRBV4-1	NA	TRBJ1-3	NA	CASSPPGENTIYF	TGCGCCAGCAGCCCACCCGGAGAAAACACCATATATTTT
15	TRBV7-9	NA	TRBJ1-1	NA	CASSPQGEGNTEAFF	TGTGCCAGCAGCCCACAAGGAGAGGGAAACACTGAAGCTTTCTTT
18	TRBV7-9	NA	TRBJ2-1	NA	CASSLRVQTNPSYNEQFF	TGTGCCAGCAGCTTAAGGGTGCAGACGAATCCCTCCTACAATGAGCAGTTCTTC
19	TRBV10-3	NA	TRBJ2-4	NA	CAISDGFWDRGEVGDIQYF	TGTGCCATCAGTGATGGGTTTTGGGACAGAGGGGAGGTTGGGGACATTCAGTACTTC
16	TRBV27	NA	TRBJ1-5	NA	CASSQITDLGAQPQHF	TGTGCCAGCAGCCAAATAACGGACCTTGGGGCACAGCCCCAGCATTTT